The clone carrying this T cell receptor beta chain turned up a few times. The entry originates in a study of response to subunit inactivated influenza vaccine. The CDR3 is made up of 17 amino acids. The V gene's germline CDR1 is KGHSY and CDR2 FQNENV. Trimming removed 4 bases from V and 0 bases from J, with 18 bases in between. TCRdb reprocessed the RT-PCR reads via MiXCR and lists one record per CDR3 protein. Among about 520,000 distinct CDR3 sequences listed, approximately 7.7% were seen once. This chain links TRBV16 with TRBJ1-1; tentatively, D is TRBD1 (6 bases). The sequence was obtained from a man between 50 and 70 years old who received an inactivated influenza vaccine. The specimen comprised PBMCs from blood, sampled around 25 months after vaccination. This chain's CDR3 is CASSPNDRSRLNTEAFF. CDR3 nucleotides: TGTGCCAGCAGCCCGAATGACAGGTCCCGCCTGAACACTGAAGCTTTCTTT.